This T cell receptor beta chain was sequenced for a study of blood T cell repertoires in COVID-19. The CDR3 has 14 residues. Germline CDR1 SGHTA, CDR2 FQGTGA. V lost 6 bases and J 4 bases, leaving 15 bases between the germline ends. The protocol was immunoSEQ multiplex PCR, while the TCRdb copy is restricted to in-frame clones and leaves out a portion. The profile shows 100,000 to 150,000 clones, 88% of them singletons. This sequence originates from a woman aged 80 or over with acute or convalescent COVID-19. J is TRBJ1-1 and V is TRBV7-3; D is unclear. The sequencing input was peripheral blood. In DNA, the CDR3 is TGTGCCAGCAGTTCGAGCCTGAAGAGCACTGAAGCTTTCTTT. Protein product: CASSSSLKSTEAFF.